The clone carrying this TCR beta chain was seen only a few times. Per germline, CDR1 WSHSY and CDR2 SAAADI. V lost 0 bases to trimming and J lost 7 bases, with 10 bases between them. The length of the CDR3 is 14 residues. The sample originates from a study of blood T cell repertoires in COVID-19. Study summary: From T cells, B-cell-depleted T cells, or PBMCs came the material, which was cDNA or gDNA.

As originally analysed: The authors estimated nucleated cell counts from reference gene primer amplification. TCRdb keeps only in-frame clones here, not all; method: immunoSEQ multiplex PCR. V and J calls and clone size are those listed in that table; D and trimming were worked out from the DNA. Among about 260,000 clones listed, about 83% were seen once. The age range of participants was 18 to 89 years, with residence in some 25 US areas. Recovered status applied to Cohort 3 donors who had two consecutive negative PCRs. It also applied to those with clearance or with symptom resolution. The clonotype was recovered from a woman in her fifties or sixties who had recovered from COVID-19. The chain recombines TRBV10-2 with TRBJ1-5; D unresolved. Sequenced input: PBMCs or T cells enriched from blood (not recorded which). The CDR3, as DNA: TGCGCCAGCAGTGAGTCGACTCTTGGCCAGCCCCAGCATTTT. It codes for CASSESTLGQPQHF.